This T cell receptor (beta chain) comes out of a study of T cell repertoires in cytomegalovirus infection. The V segment lost 5 bases and the J segment 8 bases; nucleotides outside the gene matches: 12. Germline V gene lookup returns CDR1 SGHAT and CDR2 FQNNGV. The CDR3 extends over 15 amino acids. TCRdb reanalysed the reads using MiXCR and keeps one entry per CDR3 protein. The sample holds fewer than 350,000 distinct CDR3 sequences; approximately 9.5% are singletons and the top ten take 4.3%. This clonotype was observed many times. The material sequenced was PBMCs. The source of this sequence is a human donor in good health (CMV status not recorded). Some clones in this sample may be carry-over from other donors' samples. This rearrangement joins TRBV11-2 to TRBJ2-1; 7 nucleotides match TRBD2. The CDR3 DNA is TGTGCCAGCAGCCCCGCCGGGGGAGGGCCTGATGAGCAGTTCTTC. Its translation: CASSPAGGGPDEQFF.